These 17 T cell receptor beta chains came from one sample sequenced in a study of CD8+ T cells in alopecia areata listed by TCRdb under 2018. Library creation used the immunoSEQ multiplex PCR assay. For TCR sequencing, RNA was extracted from every sample and reverse transcribed into cDNA to serve as template. The table comes from immuneACCESS by way of TCRdb, which keeps in-frame sequences with V and J called. Part of the clones is missing from these tables; in studies checked, under half for an unresolved V gene and the rest for unknown reasons. The sample data list roughly 150,000 clones, and nearly 55% of these were observed just once. More than 15% of the sample belongs to the ten largest clones. The sample's time point label, decoded: 4 weeks on oral tofacitinib. The treatment or condition label here, explained by the study, means: oral pan-JAK inhibitor, 5-10 mg twice daily. The starting material was CD8+ T cells sorted from blood, obtained at week 4, from a patient treated with tofacitinib. Every receptor here comes from a human donor with alopecia areata.

The rearrangement joins TRBV2 to TRBJ1-5; D is ambiguous. CDR1 is SNHLY, CDR2 FYNNEI, per germline. Trimming stripped 7 bases from V and 1 base from J, with 14 bases between. This CDR3 is built from 15 residues. The CDR3 spells CASTGQRQSNQPQHF. The CDR3 DNA is TGTGCCAGCACCGGGCAGAGGCAGAGCAATCAGCCCCAGCATTTT.

The chain couples TRBV30 to TRBJ2-5; a possible D gene is TRBD2 (7 bases). The CDR3 contains 13 residues. CDR1 is GTSNPN, CDR2 SVGIG, per germline (reference sequence). Trimming pared 3 bases from V and 4 bases from J, leaving 12 bases between. CDR3 sequence: CAWRWGGLETQYF. CDR3 bases: TGTGCCTGGAGATGGGGGGGCCTAGAGACCCAGTACTTC. Variable domain in full (rest from reference TRBV30 and TRBJ2-5): SQTIHQWPATLVQPVGSPLSLECTVEGTSNPNLYWYRQAAGRGLQLLFYSVGIGQISSEVPQNLSASRPQDRQFILSSKKLLLSDSGFYLCAWRWGGLETQYFGPGTRLLVL.

The chain is built from TRBV29-1 and TRBJ1-2; D is unclear. Germline-derived CDR1 and CDR2 are SQVTM and ANQGSEA. Trimming stripped 0 bases from V and 1 base from J, with 12 bases between. CDR3 size: 15 residues. The chain's CDR3 is CSVEDRGSHNYGYTF. CDR3 nucleotide sequence: TGCAGCGTTGAAGATCGAGGCAGCCATAACTATGGCTACACCTTC.

Only a few counts were recorded for this clone. This chain links TRBV27 with TRBJ1-1, with D perhaps matching TRBD1 (5 bases). Per the germline V gene, CDR1 is MNHEY and CDR2 is SMNVEV (reference sequence). Trimming cost V 6 bases and J 6 bases, with 8 bases left between them. The CDR3 totals 11 residues. CDR3 nucleotide sequence: TGTGCCAGCAGCCTAGGGGCTGAAGCTTTCTTT. Translation: CASSLGAEAFF.

This clone came up a few times. CDR3 nucleotides: TGTGCCAGCAGTTCCAGAGCGGGGCAAGAGACCCAGTACTTC. Its translation: CASSSRAGQETQYF. V is TRBV27 and J is TRBJ2-5; 7 nucleotides match TRBD2. From germline, CDR1 is MNHEY and CDR2 SMNVEV (reference sequence). The ends lost 4 bases at V and 2 bases at J; junction bases unmatched: 4. This CDR3 comprises 14 residues.

J is TRBJ2-5 and V is TRBV27; either TRBD1 or TRBD2 may fit D (5 bases each). Matching the DNA end better, TRBJ2-7 makes the J call doubtful. Germline CDR1 is MNHEY and CDR2 is SMNVEV (reference sequence). The length of the CDR3 is 13 residues. CDR3 in DNA: TGTGCCACCGCCGGGACGAACACCTACGAGCAGTACTTC. Its protein product is CATAGTNTYEQYF.

The sample holds a few counts of this clone. The chain has TRBV7-2 and TRBJ2-7; 7 bases are shared with TRBD2. Germline-derived CDR1 and CDR2 are SGHTA and FQGNSA. V shed 5 bases and J 4 bases; nucleotides not matched to a gene: 8. This CDR3 is built from 14 residues. The DNA of the CDR3 is TGTGCCAGCAGCGACCCGTGGGGGGGGTACGAGCAGTACTTC. Protein product: CASSDPWGGYEQYF.

The chain uses TRBV29-1 and TRBJ1-2; 7 bases align to TRBD1. This CDR3 comprises 13 residues. CDR1 and CDR2 (germline): SQVTM, ANQGSEA. The J segment lost 2 bases and the V segment lost 6 bases, leaving 6 bases of the junction unmatched. The DNA for the CDR3 is TGCAGCGTATTTCAGGGGGGAAACTATGGCTACACCTTC. This sequence encodes CSVFQGGNYGYTF. Complete variable domain (other parts from reference TRBV29-1 and TRBJ1-2): SAVISQKPSRDICQRGTSLTIQCQVDSQVTMMFWYRQQPGQSLTLIATANQGSEATYESGFVIDKFPISRPNLTFSTLTVSNMSPEDSSIYLCSVFQGGNYGYTFGSGTRLTVV.

This clone was seen a few times. The chain employs TRBV29-1 and TRBJ1-1, with D uncertain. The germline V and J ends were trimmed by 6 bases and 5 bases, with 16 bases remaining between them. The CDR3 contains 13 residues. The V gene's germline CDR1 is SQVTM and CDR2 ANQGSEA. CDR3 sequence (DNA): TGCAGCGTCTACGACGCCTTAGGGACTGAAGCTTTCTTT. This translates into CSVYDALGTEAFF.

This chain joins TRBV27 and TRBJ2-1; the match to TRBD1 covers 9 bases. This CDR3 is built from 15 residues. CDR1 and CDR2 from the germline V gene are MNHEY and SMNVEV (reference sequence). After removal of 6 bases from V and 8 bases from J, the junction contained 11 bases not matched to a gene. The CDR3 is CASSSLGTGIDEQFF. The CDR3 region has the DNA TGTGCCAGCAGCAGCCTCGGGACAGGGATCGATGAGCAGTTCTTC.

The rearrangement joins TRBV9 to TRBJ1-2, with TRBD1 matching 7 bases. Trimming took 4 bases from V and 8 from J; bases not matched to a gene: 14. The CDR3 is 15 residues long. Germline assignment: CDR1 SGDLS and CDR2 YYNGEE. The chain's CDR3 is CASSPSTGFLFGYTF. The CDR3 DNA sequence: TGTGCCAGCAGCCCCTCGACAGGGTTCCTCTTCGGCTACACCTTC.

This clone was detected a few times. The chain couples TRBV27 to TRBJ1-6, with a possible D match to TRBD1 (5 bases). The ends were cut back, 0 bases at V and 14 bases at J, with 14 bases in the middle. The germline gives CDR1 MNHEY, CDR2 SMNVEV (reference sequence). This CDR3 contains 14 residues. DNA for the CDR3: TGTGCCAGCAGTTTATCGGGGGATTGGTTTACCCTCCACTTT. Protein sequence: CASSLSGDWFTLHF.

The genes are TRBV4-1 and TRBJ2-5, with a tentative D call TRBD1 (5 bases). With 1 base removed from V and 5 bases from J, the gap between germline ends came to 14 bases. Germline assignment: CDR1 MGHRA and CDR2 YSYEKL. The CDR3 loop spans 15 amino acids. The DNA of the CDR3 is TGCGCCAGCAGCCAAGTTCAGGGAAAAGGGGAGACCCAGTACTTC. It codes for CASSQVQGKGETQYF.

This chain joins TRBV30 and TRBJ2-7, with D unresolved. CDR1 is GTSNPN, CDR2 SVGIG, per germline (reference sequence). The germline V and J ends were trimmed by 0 bases and 4 bases, with 16 bases remaining between them. The CDR3 totals 15 residues. This CDR3 is CAWSVHGPPGYEQYF. In DNA, the CDR3 is TGTGCCTGGAGTGTTCATGGACCCCCTGGGTACGAGCAGTACTTC.

Details on this clone: This specimen includes other DNA sequences encoding the same CDR3. The rearrangement uses TRBV27 and TRBJ2-1; weak D call: TRBD1 (6 bases). Germline loops: CDR1 MNHEY, CDR2 SMNVEV (reference sequence). CDR3 size: 11 residues. Trimming removed 5 bases at V and 7 bases at J, with 6 bases between. CDR3 bases: TGTGCCAGCAGTACAGGGAATGAGCAGTTCTTC. It is translated as CASSTGNEQFF.

This clone was seen a handful of times. This sequence joins TRBV30 and TRBJ2-7; D unclear. Looked up from germline, CDR1 is GTSNPN and CDR2 is SVGIG (reference sequence). V lost 0 bases and J lost 6, with 6 bases in between. The CDR3 length is 11 residues. The CDR3 DNA follows: TGTGCCTGGAGTGTAAATCGCGAGCAGTACTTC. Protein product: CAWSVNREQYF. The variable domain in full, completed from reference TRBV30 and TRBJ2-7, reads SQTIHQWPATLVQPVGSPLSLECTVEGTSNPNLYWYRQAAGRGLQLLFYSVGIGQISSEVPQNLSASRPQDRQFILSSKKLLLSDSGFYLCAWSVNREQYFGPGTRLTVT.

This clone was seen once. The V and J genes are TRBV2 and TRBJ2-5; no clear D. The germline V gene has CDR1 SNHLY and CDR2 FYNNEI. The V end lost 2 bases, the J end lost 5 bases, and 15 bases lay between the germline ends. The CDR3 totals 15 residues. The DNA of the CDR3 is TGTGCCAGCAGTGAAAATTGGGGATCGAGGGAGACCCAGTACTTC. Encoded protein: CASSENWGSRETQYF.